Listed here are 26 T cell receptor beta chains from one sample, sequenced in a study of T cell repertoires in cytomegalovirus infection. TCRdb reanalysed the reads using MiXCR and keeps one entry per CDR3 protein. Of 630,000 or so distinct CDR3 sequences detected, around 24% appear once; the ten largest clones hold roughly 8%. Sequencing was carried out using CD8+ T cells from PBMCs. Source of these receptors: a human donor in good health (CMV status not recorded). Some clones in this sample may be carry-over from other donors' samples.

This sequence joins TRBV27 and TRBJ2-2; 8 positions match TRBD1. The germline CDR1 and CDR2 sequences are MNHEY and SMNVEV (reference sequence). CDR3 size: 15 residues. Trimming cost V 4 bases and J 3 bases; bases outside gene matches: 4. Here the CDR3 DNA reads TGTGCCAGCAGTTCACTGACAGGGGACACCGGGGAGCTGTTTTTT. It specifies CASSSLTGDTGELFF.

The chain employs TRBV6-1 and TRBJ2-1; no firm D call. The CDR3 is made up of 14 amino acids. The V end lost 5 bases, the J end lost 0 bases, and 8 bases lay between the germline ends. Germline CDR1 and CDR2: MNHNS and SASEGT. The CDR3: CASSHESSYNEQFF. The CDR3 DNA follows: TGTGCCAGCAGTCACGAGAGCTCCTACAATGAGCAGTTCTTC.

The chain carries TRBV27 and TRBJ1-5, with D unresolved. The germline gives CDR1 MNHEY, CDR2 SMNVEV (reference sequence). V lost 7 bases and J lost 0, with 13 bases in between. The CDR3 is made up of 15 amino acids. In DNA, the CDR3 is TGTGCCAGCAATGTAAGGCTGTATAGCAATCAGCCCCAGCATTTT. It encodes CASNVRLYSNQPQHF.

This clonotype is a singleton in its sample. The chain uses TRBV20-1 and TRBJ2-1; 14 bases agree with TRBD2. The germline V gene encodes CDR1 DFQATT and CDR2 SNEGSKA (reference sequence). The CDR3 loop spans 16 amino acids. Unmatched junction bases numbered 4, after V lost 3 bases and J lost 3 bases. This CDR3 is CSASRLAGGYYNEQFF. CDR3 bases: TGCAGTGCTAGCAGACTAGCGGGGGGGTACTACAATGAGCAGTTCTTC.

This clonotype was seen repeatedly, ten times or more. The chain recombines TRBV6-5 with TRBJ2-2; no clear D. The CDR3 totals 15 residues. The V gene's germline CDR1 is MNHEY and CDR2 SVGAGI. The ends were cut back, 7 bases at V and 4 bases at J, with 16 bases in the middle. CDR3 amino acids: CASTGPGSSTGELFF. Written as DNA, the CDR3 is TGTGCCAGCACCGGACCCGGCAGTAGCACCGGGGAGCTGTTTTTT.

This clonotype was seen at least ten times. The chain uses TRBV7-2 and TRBJ2-5; the match to TRBD2 covers 8 bases. Germline V gene data show CDR1 as SGHTA and CDR2 as FQGNSA. CDR3 length: 15 residues. Trimming removed 0 bases from V and 5 bases from J; junction bases left unmatched: 5. Here the CDR3 DNA reads TGTGCCAGCAGCTTAGCCCGGGGGGGCCCCGAGACCCAGTACTTC. It encodes CASSLARGGPETQYF. The full variable domain, in which reference TRBV7-2 and TRBJ2-5 provide the parts outside the CDR3, is GAGVSQSPSNKVTEKGKDVELRCDPISGHTALYWYRQSLGQGLEFLIYFQGNSAPDKSGLPSDRFSAERTGGSVSTLTIQRTQQEDSAVYLCASSLARGGPETQYFGPGTRLLVL.

This clonotype was counted at least ten times. The gene calls are TRBV7-2 and TRBJ2-5; D remains ambiguous. Germline CDR1 and CDR2: SGHTA and FQGNSA. The CDR3 has 13 amino acids. V was trimmed by 7 bases and J by 3 bases, leaving 12 bases between them. As DNA, the CDR3 is TGTGCCAGCATTAGAGGAGCTGAAGAGACCCAGTACTTC. It codes for CASIRGAEETQYF.

The CDR3 DNA follows: TGTGCCAGCAGGCCCCTAGCGGGGTACGAGCAGTACGTC. This encodes CASRPLAGYEQYV. The chain employs TRBV6-2 or TRBV6-3 and TRBJ2-7, with TRBD2 matching 9 bases. The V segment lost 6 bases and the J segment 4 bases; nucleotides outside the gene matches: 4. This CDR3 contains 13 residues. Germline V gene lookup returns CDR1 MNHEY and CDR2 SVGEGT.

This clonotype was counted only a few times. The rearrangement joins TRBV12-5 to TRBJ1-2; 7 bases match TRBD1. The CDR3 length is 17 residues. The germline CDR1 and CDR2 sequences are LGHNT and FRNRAP. Germline trimming cut 1 base from V and 0 bases from J; bases unmatched to any gene: 8. The CDR3 DNA sequence: TGTGCTAGTGGTTTGGCCGGGGACAGCCGAGCTAACTATGGCTACACCTTC. Translation gives CASGLAGDSRANYGYTF.

The rearrangement uses TRBV5-1 and TRBJ2-1; TRBD1 might be the D (5 bases). This CDR3 contains 14 residues. In germline, CDR1 is SGHRS, CDR2 YFSETQ. V lost 2 bases to trimming and J lost 4 bases, with 10 bases between them. Here the CDR3 DNA reads TGCGCCAGCAGCTTCCGGCAGGGTTACAATGAGCAGTTCTTC. Its protein product is CASSFRQGYNEQFF.

The rearrangement links TRBV20-1 to TRBJ2-7; maybe TRBD1 (6 bases). Germline CDR1 DFQATT, CDR2 SNEGSKA (reference sequence). The CDR3 loop spans 15 amino acids. V was clipped by 3 bases and J by 2 bases, with 17 bases between them. The CDR3 nucleotides are TGCAGTGCTAGCGAATACAGGGACCCCCCCTACGAGCAGTACTTC. Translating it yields CSASEYRDPPYEQYF.

In its sample, this clonotype was seen a few times. The chain uses TRBV6-4 and TRBJ1-2; 9 bases are a match to TRBD1. The CDR3 is 15 amino acids. V lost 5 bases to trimming and J lost 6 bases; unmatched junction nucleotides: 10. Germline values: CDR1 MRHNA, CDR2 SNTAGT. The DNA for the CDR3 is TGTGCCAGCAGTCCCGGGACAGGGTTGATCGATGGCTACACCTTC. Translating it yields CASSPGTGLIDGYTF.

CDR3 sequence (DNA): TGTGCCAGCAGCTCTACCCCGGGGGGGGGGGACACAGATACGCAGTATTTT. Its protein product is CASSSTPGGGDTDTQYF. The rearrangement uses TRBV7-8 and TRBJ2-3, with 8 nucleotides matching TRBD2. Germline trimming cut 4 bases from V and 2 bases from J; bases unmatched to any gene: 11. This CDR3 contains 17 residues. The germline gives CDR1 SGHVS, CDR2 FQNEAQ.

The chain couples TRBV6-5 to TRBJ2-5; D not resolved. The CDR3 runs to 13 residues. V was cut by 4 bases and J by 1 base, with 7 bases left in between. The germline V gene has CDR1 MNHEY and CDR2 SVGAGI. The CDR3 nucleotides are TGTGCCAGCAGTTGGGGATTCCAAGAGACCCAGTACTTC. It encodes CASSWGFQETQYF.

As regards this clonotype: A much larger clonotype is one base distant, so this may be a read error. V usage is TRBV7-2 and J usage is TRBJ2-3; 8 bases map to TRBD2. Per the germline V gene, CDR1 is SGHTA and CDR2 is FQGNSA. With 1 base clipped from V and 6 bases from J, the junction kept 9 bases outside the gene matches. This CDR3 is 16 amino acids long. The CDR3 region is CASSLELSGRMDTQYF. The CDR3 DNA follows: TGTGCCAGCAGCTTAGAGTTGAGCGGGAGAATGGATACGCAGTATTTT.

The rearrangement uses TRBV7-3 and TRBJ1-1, with a possible D match to TRBD1 (5 bases). The CDR3 is 15 amino acids. Germline V gene lookup returns CDR1 SGHTA and CDR2 FQGTGA. Trimming took 3 bases from V and 1 from J, leaving 12 bases between them. As DNA, the CDR3 is TGTGCCAGCAGCTTGCAGGGTGGGGGGAACACTGAAGCTTTCTTT. It is translated as CASSLQGGGNTEAFF.

This clonotype appeared many times. The chain couples TRBV28 to TRBJ1-2; D gene ambiguous. Germline CDR1 reads MDHEN; CDR2 reads SYDVKM. The V gene lost 6 bases and the J gene lost 1 base, with 9 bases spanning the gap. The CDR3 length is 13 residues. As DNA, the CDR3 is TGTGCCAGCAGGCCCCAGAATAACTATGGCTACACCTTC. It codes for CASRPQNNYGYTF.

A remark on this clonotype: Just one base apart from a much larger clone, this may be a read error. J is TRBJ2-2 and V is TRBV6-5, with D maybe TRBD2 (8 bases). The germline V gene encodes CDR1 MNHEY and CDR2 SVGAGI. CDR3 length equals 14 residues. CDR3: CATRSGGAGGELLF. DNA of the CDR3: TGTGCCACCCGGAGCGGGGGCGCAGGGGGGGAGCTGTTGTTT.

This rearrangement joins TRBV12-5 to TRBJ1-5, with 9 bases identical to TRBD1. Per germline, CDR1 LGHNT and CDR2 FRNRAP. After removal of 0 bases from V and 4 bases from J, the junction contained 10 bases not matched to a gene. This CDR3 has 18 residues. The CDR3 protein is CASGLVLGGTGRNQPQHF. The CDR3 DNA sequence: TGTGCTAGTGGTTTGGTACTAGGCGGGACAGGGCGTAATCAGCCCCAGCATTTT.

V is TRBV28 and J is TRBJ2-3; 9 bases align to TRBD2. There are 16 residues in the CDR3. Germline V CDR1 and CDR2: MDHEN, SYDVKM. The ends lost 4 bases at V and 4 bases at J; junction bases unmatched: 9. The CDR3 loop is CASSYGALAGSDTQYF. The DNA of the CDR3 is TGTGCCAGCAGTTATGGGGCCCTAGCGGGATCAGATACGCAGTATTTT.

This chain links TRBV6-2 or TRBV6-3 with TRBJ2-7; 8 bases are shared with TRBD1. From germline, CDR1 is MNHEY and CDR2 SVGEGT. The CDR3 totals 16 residues. V shed 0 bases, J shed 0 bases, and the junction held 4 bases outside the gene matches. In nucleotides, the CDR3 is TGTGCCAGCAGTTACTCCCGACAGGGGAGCTCCTACGAGCAGTACGTC. Protein product: CASSYSRQGSSYEQYV.

This clonotype was recorded a few times. In nucleotides, the CDR3 is TGCAGTGCTAGTCGCGGGAACACCGGGGAGCTGTTTTTT. As protein: CSASRGNTGELFF. This chain joins TRBV20-1 and TRBJ2-2; D gene unclear. Germline-derived CDR1 and CDR2 are DFQATT and SNEGSKA (reference sequence). The CDR3 consists of 13 residues. Trimming stripped 3 bases from V and 1 base from J, with 6 bases between.

CDR3: CASSGVSTDTQYF. The CDR3 DNA sequence: TGTGCCAGCAGCGGGGTTAGCACAGATACGCAGTATTTT. The chain recombines TRBV7-9 with TRBJ2-3; D unclear. The CDR3 loop spans 13 amino acids. Trimming removed 5 bases at V and 0 bases at J, with 6 bases between. Germline assignment: CDR1 SEHNR and CDR2 FQNEAQ (reference sequence).

This clonotype has more than one count but fewer than ten. This chain joins TRBV6-2 or TRBV6-3 and TRBJ2-7; 7 bases are a match to TRBD1. This CDR3 contains 16 residues. J lost 2 bases, V lost 4 bases, and 11 bases had no gene match. CDR1 is MNHEY and CDR2 is SVGEGT in the germline V gene. The CDR3 reads CASSSPGTQGAYEQYV. In nucleotides, the CDR3 is TGTGCCAGCAGTTCCCCGGGCACCCAGGGGGCCTACGAGCAGTACGTC.

This clonotype was counted only a few times. The chain links TRBV28 to TRBJ1-1; perhaps TRBD1 as D (5 bases). V was cut by 5 bases and J by 5 bases, with 18 bases left in between. The V gene's germline CDR1 is MDHEN and CDR2 SYDVKM. There are 15 residues in the CDR3. CDR3 nucleotides: TGTGCCAGCAGTGGCGGGGGGAGGGCTGGGACTGAAGCTTTCTTT. This codes for CASSGGGRAGTEAFF.

This clonotype was observed a handful of times. CDR3 amino acids: CASSGEGGHVRTEAFF. CDR3 DNA sequence: TGTGCCAGCAGCGGGGAAGGGGGGCATGTACGGACTGAAGCTTTCTTT. The genes are TRBV9 and TRBJ1-1, with a possible D match to TRBD1 (6 bases). This CDR3 is built from 16 residues. Germline CDR1 SGDLS, CDR2 YYNGEE. The V end lost 3 bases, the J end lost 5 bases, and 20 bases lay between the germline ends.